The T cell receptor (beta chain) described here comes from a study of cytomegalovirus exposure and HLA in healthy donors (dated by TCRdb to the late 2010s). Context from the whole study: According to a later analysis, one platform produced both the roughly 110 validation repertoires and the 720 or so repertoires of the first cohort. To predict cytomegalovirus infection status, the study combined high-throughput TCR immunosequencing, statistical association of individual TCRs with disease status, and machine learning. The study aimed to test whether signatures of past pathogen exposure could be identified by cataloging public T cell receptors. Besides the first cohort of under 700 subjects, a separate validation cohort made up of 95 to 150 different subjects was used.

The donors belonged to the validation cohort of over a hundred subjects, which was separate from the roughly 680-subject first cohort. On the study overall, not on this receptor specifically: It was suggested by the authors that the approach could potentially be generalized to other disease states and immunological phenotypes. All 120 or so repertoires were used to score co-occurrence in the validation cohort in a later analysis, because that analysis had no HLA typing for the cohort. Most TCR sequences were seen in very few donors, while some public TCRs were found in many individuals. Three of the identified cytomegalovirus-associated TCR beta chains were confirmed in vitro to be specific for cytomegalovirus antigens. Cytomegalovirus status was reported to be diagnosed by the classifier with high specificity and sensitivity in both the original and validation cohorts. In a later analysis, TCRs clustered in the first cohort were found to also tend to co-occur in the roughly 120 validation repertoires, with over 90% of cluster scores above 0. The study listed 150 to 200 TCR beta chains as associated with cytomegalovirus.

Libraries were constructed by the immunoSEQ multiplex PCR assay. Per the authors' processing: To diagnose cytomegalovirus status from the catalog of TCR beta chain sequences, a statistical classification framework was built. The clones in this table, taken by TCRdb from immuneACCESS, are in-frame only. Not every clone is retained; where verified, under half of the shortfall comes from an unresolved V gene, and the cause of the rest is unknown. V and J calls and clone size are as listed in that table; D and trimming were resolved from the DNA. For this sample there are around 250,000 clones; around 89% appear just once. Less than 0.4% of the sample comes from the top ten. As regards this clone: Its antigen target is currently unknown. Base qualities were left out, and no much larger clone turns up one base away.

Trimming costs V 2 bases and J 8 bases, and their ends lie 16 bases apart. CDR1 MDHEN and CDR2 SYDVKM are derived from the germline V gene. The CDR3, from cysteine to phenylalanine, totals 16 residues. Kept here is only the CDR3 DNA, which spans 48 bases and is read in frame from base 1. The rearrangement joined TRBV28 to TRBJ1-6; matching of 5 bases hints at TRBD1 as the D gene. What was sequenced was PBMCs. The origin of this receptor is a young woman in good health and CMV-seronegative. The CDR3 protein sequence reads: CASSLGSGPSDSPLHF. The DNA reads as follows: TGTGCCAGCAGTTTAGGATCAGGGCCTAGCGATTCACCCCTCCACTTT.